These T cell receptor beta chains were read from a single sample in a study of radiation and T cells in renal cell carcinoma. Assay: immunoSEQ multiplex PCR; the TCRdb copy retains only in-frame clones and omits some. The repertoire consists of approximately 120,000 clones, with about four fifths occurring once and the leading ten covering approximately 3%. The sample consisted of blood, taken from a patient whose treatment included radiotherapy and nephrectomy. All receptors come from a woman aged 60-75 years with renal cell carcinoma. CDR3s include the opening cysteine and the closing phenylalanine or tryptophan. The D gene is left open where the match is weak. The size entry is marked missing in some rows and otherwise reads once, few, many or a size class.

V gene: TRBV28; J gene: TRBJ2-7; clone size: many; D gene: .; CDR3 DNA: TGTGCCAGCAGCACGCTAGTGGGGGTGGCTTACGAGCAGTACTTC; CDR3 protein: CASSTLVGVAYEQYF
V gene: TRBV19; J gene: TRBJ2-7; clone size: .; D gene: .; CDR3 DNA: TGTGCCAGTAGTATGGCCTACGAGCAGTACTTC; CDR3 protein: CASSMAYEQYF
V gene: TRBV5-1; J gene: TRBJ2-5; clone size: .; D gene: .; CDR3 DNA: TGCGCCAGCAGCTTGGCAGGGGGGCAAGAGACCCAGTACTTC; CDR3 protein: CASSLAGGQETQYF
V gene: TRBV27; J gene: TRBJ2-7; clone size: .; D gene: .; CDR3 DNA: TGTGCCAGCAGTTTAACAACAGGGACCCCTTCCTACGAGCAGTACTTC; CDR3 protein: CASSLTTGTPSYEQYF
V gene: TRBV7-2; J gene: TRBJ2-1; clone size: .; D gene: .; CDR3 DNA: TGTGCCAGCAGCTTATCCGGGACAAGATCGTTCTTC; CDR3 protein: CASSLSGTRSFF
V gene: TRBV6-1; J gene: TRBJ1-2; clone size: .; D gene: TRBD1; CDR3 DNA: TGTGCCAGCAGTGAAGGGGGGGGACAGCGCCCCTATGGCTACACCTTC; CDR3 protein: CASSEGGGQRPYGYTF
V gene: TRBV9; J gene: TRBJ2-2; clone size: .; D gene: .; CDR3 DNA: TGTGCCAGCAGCGCCGGGGGGCCGAACACCGGGGAGCTGTTTTTT; CDR3 protein: CASSAGGPNTGELFF
V gene: TRBV19; J gene: TRBJ1-4; clone size: few; D gene: .; CDR3 DNA: TGTGCCAGTAGCCTGGACCTAAAACTGTTTTTT; CDR3 protein: CASSLDLKLFF
V gene: TRBV7-9; J gene: TRBJ1-5; clone size: .; D gene: .; CDR3 DNA: TGTGCCAGCAGCTTTGAAAGCAATCAGCCCCAGCATTTT; CDR3 protein: CASSFESNQPQHF
V gene: TRBV5-6; J gene: TRBJ2-3; clone size: .; D gene: .; CDR3 DNA: TGTGCCAGCAGCTTCACAACGGATACGCAGTATTTT; CDR3 protein: CASSFTTDTQYF
V gene: TRBV6-1; J gene: TRBJ1-1; clone size: .; D gene: .; CDR3 DNA: TGTGCCAGCAGTGCCCCAGGGGTTAGGACTGAAGCTTTCTTT; CDR3 protein: CASSAPGVRTEAFF
V gene: TRBV6-1; J gene: TRBJ2-7; clone size: .; D gene: .; CDR3 DNA: TGTGCCAGCAGTGTTGAGGCCCTAATTGGCGAGCAGTACTTC; CDR3 protein: CASSVEALIGEQYF
V gene: TRBV29-1; J gene: TRBJ1-4; clone size: few; D gene: .; CDR3 DNA: TGCAGCGTTCGGGGCATTAATGAAAAACTGTTTTTT; CDR3 protein: CSVRGINEKLFF
V gene: TRBV27; J gene: TRBJ2-1; clone size: few; D gene: TRBD2; CDR3 DNA: TGTGCCAGCAGCGCGGGACTAGGAGTCAATGAGCAGTTCTTC; CDR3 protein: CASSAGLGVNEQFF
V gene: TRBV11-2; J gene: TRBJ2-7; clone size: .; D gene: .; CDR3 DNA: TGTGCCAGCAGCTTAGTGCGGGGTACAGCGGACCCCCGCTACGAGCAGTACTTC; CDR3 protein: CASSLVRGTADPRYEQYF